This paragraph reports one T cell receptor (beta chain). The ends lost 7 bases at V and 8 bases at J; junction bases unmatched: 6. The CDR3 spans 11 residues. CDR1 is GTSNPN, CDR2 SVGIG, per germline (reference sequence). Seattle's cohort entered during active infection and was followed longitudinally. These data originate in a study of blood T cell repertoires in COVID-19. About the study: In each case, the material was cDNA or gDNA derived from T cells, B-cell-depleted T cells, or PBMCs.

In the authors' workflow: Using reference gene primer amplification, nucleated cell counts were estimated. Generated by immunoSEQ multiplex PCR, the TCRdb table keeps only in-frame clones and is missing some. The V and J calls and clone size come from that table; D and trimming were worked out from the DNA. This table has some 350,000 clones, 75% to 90% appearing once. The chain employs TRBV30 and TRBJ1-2, with TRBD1 matching over 8 bases. Material for sequencing was peripheral blood. This TCR derives from a woman aged 50 to 65 with COVID-19, enrolled during active disease. Written as DNA, the CDR3 is TGTGCCTTCTGGACAGGGAGCGGCTACACCTTC. Its protein product is CAFWTGSGYTF.